The rows below give T cell receptor beta chains drawn from one sample of a study of blood T cells in healthy people across ages. TCRdb passed the 5' RACE reads through MiXCR, listing each CDR3 protein once. The sample has roughly 680,000 distinct CDR3 sequences, around 52% seen once. Source material: blood. All receptors derive from a woman aged 80 or older in good health. CDR3s include the opening cysteine and the closing phenylalanine or tryptophan. Each record gives: J gene, D gene, V gene, clone size, CDR3 DNA, CDR3 protein. The D gene is left open where the match is weak. Where a row states a size, it is once, few, many or the class of an expanded clone; other rows omit it.

>TRBJ1-2|TRBD1|TRBV25-1|-
TGTGCCAGCAGCCACTCGACAGGGAGGTATGGCTACACCTTC
CASSHSTGRYGYTF
>TRBJ1-2|-|TRBV12-3/TRBV12-4|many
TGTGCCAGCAGCTCCACAGGGAGCTATGGCTACACCTTC
CASSSTGSYGYTF
>TRBJ1-1|TRBD1|TRBV12-3/TRBV12-4|few
TGTGCCAGCCGTTCGGACAGGGGACGAGCTTTCTTT
CASRSDRGRAFF
>TRBJ1-1|-|TRBV10-3|few
TGTGCCATCAGGCTCAGGGAGACGGCCACTGAAGCTTTCTTT
CAIRLRETATEAFF
>TRBJ1-5|-|TRBV20-1|-
TGCAGTGCTAGAAGCGTGGGGGACCAGCCCCAGCATTTT
CSARSVGDQPQHF
>TRBJ2-2|-|TRBV5-1|few
TGCGCCAGCAGCTTGGAGCATGTAGACACCGGGGAGCTGTTTTTT
CASSLEHVDTGELFF
>TRBJ2-7|-|TRBV5-1|-
TGCGCCAGCAGCTTGCCTACAGGGTCTTACTCCTACAATGAGCAGTACTTC
CASSLPTGSYSYNEQYF
>TRBJ1-5|-|TRBV28|-
TGTGCCAGCAGTTCAAATACAGAAGGAGGGGGGATCAATCAGCCCCAGCATTTT
CASSSNTEGGGINQPQHF
>TRBJ1-1|-|TRBV2|-
TGTGCCAGCAAATCCGATGGGAACACTGAAGCTTTCTTT
CASKSDGNTEAFF
>TRBJ2-1|TRBD2|TRBV7-2|-
TGTGCCAGCAGCCGCGGGAGTCTATCTGGTGAGCAGTTCTTC
CASSRGSLSGEQFF
>TRBJ1-5|TRBD1|TRBV24-1|-
TGTGCCACCAGTGATCGGGGACAGGGTTTCAATCAGCCCCAGCATTTT
CATSDRGQGFNQPQHF
>TRBJ2-2|-|TRBV20-1|-
TGCAGCCCTACCGACACCGGGGAGCTGTTTTTT
CSPTDTGELFF
>TRBJ1-2|-|TRBV29-1|-
TGCAGCGTTGTGGGGGGTGAGGGGTTGGGCTATGGCTACACCTTC
CSVVGGEGLGYGYTF
>TRBJ1-1|-|TRBV20-1|-
TGCAGTGCCCGCCGACATCAAGGCACTGAAGCTTTCTTT
CSARRHQGTEAFF
>TRBJ2-1|TRBD1|TRBV10-1|once
TGCGCCACCTCGGACAGGCCAAGGGATGAGCAGTTCTTC
CATSDRPRDEQFF
>TRBJ1-2|TRBD1|TRBV27|many
TGTGCCAGCAGTCCTACCCCGACAGGGGGCGCGGGTGGCTACACCTTC
CASSPTPTGGAGGYTF
>TRBJ2-5|-|TRBV7-2|many
TGTGCCAGCAGCTCCCTAGCGTCAGAGACCCAGTACTTC
CASSSLASETQYF
>TRBJ2-3|TRBD2|TRBV7-2|many
TGTGCCAGCAGCACAGCGGGAGAAGAAACAGATACGCAGTATTTT
CASSTAGEETDTQYF
>TRBJ1-1|-|TRBV7-2|-
TGTGCCAGCAGCATACAGGGTGGTGGGACTGAAGCTTTCTTT
CASSIQGGGTEAFF
>TRBJ2-3|-|TRBV7-2|-
TGTGCCAGCAGCCGGCTACCTGGGGATACGCAGTATTTT
CASSRLPGDTQYF
>TRBJ2-5|TRBD2|TRBV20-1|many
TGCAGTGCTAGGGAATCCACTAGCGGCCAAGAGACCCAGTACTTC
CSARESTSGQETQYF
>TRBJ2-3|-|TRBV12-3/TRBV12-4|many
TGTGCCAGCAGTTTACGGGAAACAGATACGCAGTATTTT
CASSLRETDTQYF
>TRBJ1-6|-|TRBV11-2|-
TGTGCCAGCAGCGGGTCGGGTTCTTCGCCCCTCCACTTT
CASSGSGSSPLHF
>TRBJ2-3|-|TRBV9|-
TGTGCCAGCAGCCCCGCGGTCTCCGGGACAGATACGCAGTATTTT
CASSPAVSGTDTQYF
>TRBJ2-7|TRBD2|TRBV27|-
TGTGCCACCTACCTAGCGGGCGGTTACAATGAGCAGTACTTC
CATYLAGGYNEQYF
>TRBJ2-1|-|TRBV21-1|-
TGTGCCAGCAGCAAAGATAATGAGCAGTTCTTC
CASSKDNEQFF
>TRBJ2-1|-|TRBV2|-
TGTGCCAGCAGCTTTTACCTGAGCTCCTACAATGAGCAGTTCTTC
CASSFYLSSYNEQFF
>TRBJ2-4|TRBD1|TRBV6-5|-
TGTGCCAGCAGTCGGGACAGGGGGGCCAAAAACATTCAGTACTTC
CASSRDRGAKNIQYF
>TRBJ2-3|-|TRBV20-1|many
TGCAGTGCCCGGCTCGGTCGGGATACGCAGTATTTT
CSARLGRDTQYF
>TRBJ2-7|TRBD2|TRBV20-1|-
TGCAGTGCAAGGACTAGCGGGAGTAGAAATGAGCAGTACTTC
CSARTSGSRNEQYF
>TRBJ2-5|-|TRBV4-3|-
TGCGCCAGCAGCCAAGCCCTCCGGGAGACCCAGTACTTC
CASSQALRETQYF
>TRBJ1-2|TRBD1|TRBV6-5|-
TGTGCCAGCAGTCGTCAGGACAGGGCGAATGGCTACACCTTC
CASSRQDRANGYTF
>TRBJ2-1|TRBD2|TRBV9|few
TGTGCCAGCAGCGTAGGGGGGACTAGGAGCAATGAGCAGTTCTTC
CASSVGGTRSNEQFF
>TRBJ2-2|TRBD2|TRBV12-3/TRBV12-4|-
TGTGCCAGCAGTTTAAGTAGCGGGGGGGCCAGCACCGGGGAGCTGTTTTTT
CASSLSSGGASTGELFF
>TRBJ2-7|TRBD1|TRBV18|once
TGTGCCAGCTCACCACCGGTGGTTTATGGGACAGATCTCTACGAGCAGTACTTC
CASSPPVVYGTDLYEQYF
>TRBJ2-5|TRBD2|TRBV6-5|many
TGTGCCAGCAGTTACTCGTACCCTAGCGGGGGCCGACAAGAGACCCAGTACTTC
CASSYSYPSGGRQETQYF
>TRBJ1-2|-|TRBV7-9|-
TGTGCCAGCAGCTTCACGGGGACCGAGGGCTACACCTTC
CASSFTGTEGYTF
>TRBJ2-1|TRBD2|TRBV20-1|many
TGCAGTGCACCCGGACTAGTGTCCAATGAGCAGTTCTTC
CSAPGLVSNEQFF
>TRBJ2-7|-|TRBV12-3/TRBV12-4|few
TGTGCCAGCAGTTTAGCGCCAGTAGGTTCCTACTACGAGCAGTACTTC
CASSLAPVGSYYEQYF
>TRBJ2-2|TRBD2|TRBV20-1|few
TGCAGTGCTAGAGCCGCCCCTGGGCGGGGGGTCTCGTACACCGGGGAGCTGTTTTTT
CSARAAPGRGVSYTGELFF
>TRBJ2-2|-|TRBV27|few
TGTGCCAGCAGTTTATCTAGGGGAACTTACACCGGGGAGCTGTTTTTT
CASSLSRGTYTGELFF
>TRBJ2-3|TRBD2|TRBV2|many
TGTGCCAGCAGTCGGCAGGGAGGGGTCACAGATACGCAGTATTTT
CASSRQGGVTDTQYF
>TRBJ1-3|-|TRBV7-9|once
TGTGCCAGCAGCTTAGGGGCCCGGGCCACCATATATTTT
CASSLGARATIYF
>TRBJ2-3|-|TRBV12-3/TRBV12-4|once
TGTGCCAGCATCTCCAACGGGGGTTCTAGCACAGATACGCAGTATTTT
CASISNGGSSTDTQYF
>TRBJ2-1|TRBD1|TRBV4-2|-
TGTGCCAGCAGCCAAAGGACAGGTGAGCAGTTCTTC
CASSQRTGEQFF
>TRBJ2-1|TRBD2|TRBV12-3/TRBV12-4|-
TGTGCCAGCAGTCGCTTAGGGACTAGCGGAGGGCTCTACAATGAGCAGTTCTTC
CASSRLGTSGGLYNEQFF
>TRBJ2-7|TRBD2|TRBV7-2|many
TGTGCCAGCAGCTTAGTAGCGGGGAGCACCTACGAGCAGTACTTC
CASSLVAGSTYEQYF
>TRBJ2-7|-|TRBV11-2|-
TGTGCCAGCAGCTCCCTAAACCGCCTGCGAGGACAGACCTACGAGCAGTACTTC
CASSSLNRLRGQTYEQYF
>TRBJ2-2|TRBD1|TRBV25-1|few
TGTGCCAGCAGTGACCCCCGGACAGGAACGACCGGGGAGCTGTTTTTT
CASSDPRTGTTGELFF
>TRBJ2-7|TRBD2|TRBV7-3|-
TGTGCCAGCAGCTTAAGCGGGACTAGCGACTACGAGCAGTACTTC
CASSLSGTSDYEQYF
>TRBJ2-7|-|TRBV7-9|many
TGTGCCAGCAGCTTAACAGGTTCAAGGTCCTACGAGCAGTACTTC
CASSLTGSRSYEQYF
>TRBJ2-2|-|TRBV7-8|-
TGTGCCAGCAGCTTAGCACTTCTCACCGGGGAGCTGTTTTTT
CASSLALLTGELFF
>TRBJ2-7|TRBD2|TRBV3-1|many
TGTGCCAGCAGTCGGGGGGGGGCCTACGAGCAGTACTTC
CASSRGGAYEQYF
>TRBJ2-3|-|TRBV24-1|-
TGTGCCGCCAGGGGAAGTAGGACAGATACGCAGTATTTT
CAARGSRTDTQYF
>TRBJ2-2|-|TRBV24-1|few
TGTGCCACCAGTGATTTGACGGACACCGGGGAGCTGTTTTTT
CATSDLTDTGELFF
>TRBJ2-1|-|TRBV6-6|many
TGTGCCACCGCCTCTGAGCAGTTCTTC
CATASEQFF
>TRBJ2-3|TRBD2|TRBV5-4|-
TGTGCCACCCGGGAGGGGCTAGTGGGGAGAAGCACAGATACGCAGTATTTT
CATREGLVGRSTDTQYF